What follows are 10 T cell receptor beta chains derived from one specimen sequenced in a study of blood T cell repertoires in COVID-19. TCRdb's copy holds only in-frame clones and misses some; the assay was immunoSEQ multiplex PCR. The data hold around 45,000 clones, with about 87% observed a single time. Sample: peripheral blood. These TCRs come from a man older than 75 with acute or convalescent COVID-19.

The chain links TRBV4-1 to TRBJ1-2, with D uncertain. The ends were cut back, 6 bases at V and 7 bases at J, with 18 bases in the middle. Germline V gene lookup returns CDR1 MGHRA and CDR2 YSYEKL. The CDR3 has 14 amino acids. The CDR3 DNA is TGCGCCAGCAGGGTTGACCAGAACAGTGGTGGCTACACCTTC. Protein sequence: CASRVDQNSGGYTF.

The genes are TRBV10-2 and TRBJ2-5, with a possible D match to TRBD1 (5 bases). V was cut by 6 bases and J by 1 base, with 9 bases left in between. This CDR3 is built from 13 residues. Germline CDR1 WSHSY, CDR2 SAAADI. The CDR3 spells CASSVRVQETQYF. The CDR3 DNA is TGCGCCAGCAGCGTCAGGGTCCAAGAGACCCAGTACTTC.

The V and J genes are TRBV6-5 and TRBJ1-2; D gene uncertain. Trimming took 7 bases from V and 2 from J, leaving 5 bases between them. This CDR3 has 11 residues. Germline V CDR1 and CDR2: MNHEY, SVGAGI. Written as DNA, the CDR3 is TGTGCCAGCATTGCGAACTATGGCTACACCTTC. Encoded protein: CASIANYGYTF.

The chain is built from TRBV24-1 and TRBJ1-2; no clear D gene. The CDR3 contains 14 residues. Trimming left V 3 bases short and J 3 bases short, with 10 bases between. In germline, CDR1 is KGHDR, CDR2 SFDVKD. DNA of the CDR3: TGTGCCACCAGTGATAACAGTTACCACTATGGCTACACCTTC. It is translated as CATSDNSYHYGYTF.

The V and J genes are TRBV19 and TRBJ1-1; D is uncertain. The length of the CDR3 is 13 residues. Trimming took 7 bases from V and 5 from J, leaving 14 bases between them. Germline CDR1 reads LNHDA; CDR2 reads SQIVND (reference sequence). The CDR3 nucleotides read TGTGCCAGTAACTTACGGGAGGGTACTGAAGCTTTCTTT. Its translation is CASNLREGTEAFF.

V usage is TRBV7-8 and J usage is TRBJ1-1; possibly TRBD1 for D (5 bases). CDR3 length equals 17 residues. Trimming removed 3 bases from V and 2 bases from J, with 19 bases in between. Germline V lookup: CDR1 SGHVS, CDR2 FQNEAQ. The CDR3 loop is CASSLEGPGVVNTEAFF. Written as DNA, the CDR3 is TGTGCCAGCAGCTTGGAGGGGCCGGGGGTCGTTAACACTGAAGCTTTCTTT. Filled out from reference TRBV7-8 and TRBJ1-1, the complete variable domain reads GAGVSQSPRYKVAKRGQDVALRCDPISGHVSLFWYQQALGQGPEFLTYFQNEAQLDKSGLPSDRFFAERPEGSVSTLKIQRTQQEDSAVYLCASSLEGPGVVNTEAFFGQGTRLTVV.

V is TRBV5-1 and J is TRBJ1-1; 7 bases agree with TRBD1. CDR3 length equals 15 residues. The trim removed 3 bases at V and 5 bases at J, leaving 10 bases unmatched. CDR1 is SGHRS and CDR2 is YFSETQ in the germline V gene. CDR3 protein: CASSWHRGESTEAFF. The CDR3 DNA is TGCGCCAGCAGCTGGCACAGGGGTGAGTCGACTGAAGCTTTCTTT.

The chain couples TRBV18 to TRBJ2-3; D is possibly TRBD1 (5 bases). The CDR3 spans 13 residues. V was pared by 6 bases and J by 5 bases, with 12 bases between. Germline lookup yields CDR1 KGHSH and CDR2 LQKENI. The CDR3 is CASSLGQEDTQYF. The CDR3 DNA follows: TGTGCCAGCTCGCTGGGGCAGGAAGATACGCAGTATTTT.

V and J are TRBV6-5 and TRBJ2-7, with 8 bases that match TRBD1. Germline values: CDR1 MNHEY, CDR2 SVGAGI. V shed 4 bases, J shed 2 bases, and the junction held 4 bases outside the gene matches. There are 14 residues in the CDR3. DNA of the CDR3: TGTGCCAGCAGTTCCGGGACAGGTCCCTACGAGCAGTACTTC. Protein sequence: CASSSGTGPYEQYF.

The chain recombines TRBV18 with TRBJ1-5; 9 nucleotides align to TRBD1. Germline CDR1 is KGHSH and CDR2 is LQKENI. This CDR3 has 16 amino acids. V lost 3 bases and J lost 0; bases outside the gene matches: 3. The CDR3 bases are TGTGCCAGCTCACCGGACAGGGGCAATAGCAATCAGCCCCAGCATTTT. Its translation is CASSPDRGNSNQPQHF.